What follows are 18 T cell receptor beta chains derived from one specimen sequenced in a study of cytomegalovirus exposure and HLA in healthy donors. Vbeta (60) and Jbeta (13) primers were used in the PCR. Libraries were prepared by immunoSEQ multiplex PCR; TCRdb keeps only in-frame clonotypes and omits some of them. The sample holds roughly 180,000 clones; about four fifths are singletons and the top ten take approximately 2.9%. The material sequenced was PBMCs. The receptors were gathered from a female donor in good health and CMV-seronegative.

The chain combines TRBV11-1 with TRBJ1-2; D call uncertain. V dropped 1 base and J dropped 5 bases, with 14 bases sitting between them. Germline CDR1 SGHAT, CDR2 FQDESV (reference sequence). This CDR3 is built from 15 residues. The CDR3 here is CASSLGGREGYGYTF. The CDR3, as DNA: TGTGCCAGCAGCTTAGGAGGACGGGAAGGGTATGGCTACACCTTC.

V and J are TRBV14 and TRBJ2-1, with D possibly being TRBD2 (6 bases). V was cut by 2 bases and J by 6 bases, with 8 bases left in between. Germline V CDR1 and CDR2: SGHDN, FVKESK. There are 13 residues in the CDR3. The CDR3 coding sequence is TGTGCCAGCAGCCAATGGGGAGGCAATGAGCAGTTCTTC. Its protein product is CASSQWGGNEQFF.

V gene TRBV6-1 combines with J gene TRBJ1-6; no firm D call. This CDR3 is 14 amino acids long. The germline CDR1 and CDR2 sequences are MNHNS and SASEGT. Trimming left V 8 bases short and J 0 bases short, with 8 bases between. In nucleotides, the CDR3 is TGTGCCAGCGAGTCAGGCTCCTATAATTCACCCCTCCACTTT. Protein: CASESGSYNSPLHF.

This sequence joins TRBV19 and TRBJ2-1, with D perhaps matching TRBD2 (6 bases). Trimming took 4 bases from V and 0 from J, leaving 13 bases between them. Germline-derived CDR1 and CDR2 are LNHDA and SQIVND (reference sequence). The length of the CDR3 is 16 residues. The CDR3 loop is CASSTLAGSSYNEQFF. CDR3 nucleotide sequence: TGTGCCAGTAGTACACTAGCCGGGAGCTCCTACAATGAGCAGTTCTTC.

The table lists this clone with a count of one. CDR3 sequence: CASSLISYEQYF. CDR3 in DNA: TGTGCCAGCAGCCTTATCTCCTACGAGCAGTACTTC. The gene calls are TRBV28 and TRBJ2-7, with D hard to call. Germline assignment: CDR1 MDHEN and CDR2 SYDVKM. V shed 6 bases and J shed 0 bases, with 6 bases lying between them. The length of the CDR3 is 12 residues.

This chain joins TRBV6-1 and TRBJ2-7; a weak D match, TRBD1 (6 bases). The germline gives CDR1 MNHNS, CDR2 SASEGT. Trimming removed 6 bases from V and 4 bases from J, with 16 bases in between. This CDR3 is 14 amino acids long. The CDR3 spells CASREPGGRYEQYF. In DNA, the CDR3 is TGTGCCAGCAGGGAGCCTGGGGGCAGGTACGAGCAGTACTTC.

The rearrangement uses TRBV7-9 and TRBJ2-5; D remains unclear. Trimming stripped 1 base from V and 2 bases from J, with 17 bases between. The CDR3 extends over 17 amino acids. Germline values: CDR1 SEHNR, CDR2 FQNEAQ (reference sequence). The CDR3 here is CASSLEVYSPSQETQYF. For the CDR3, the DNA is TGTGCCAGCAGCTTAGAGGTTTATAGTCCTAGTCAAGAGACCCAGTACTTC.

V usage is TRBV19 and J usage is TRBJ1-5; D may be TRBD1 (6 bases). Trimming cost V 5 bases and J 7 bases, with 21 bases left between them. CDR3 length: 16 amino acids. The germline V gene has CDR1 LNHDA and CDR2 SQIVND (reference sequence). Here the CDR3 reads CASSAPAGVVGQPQHF. CDR3 coding DNA: TGTGCCAGTAGTGCCCCTGCAGGGGTCGTTGGGCAGCCCCAGCATTTT. The whole variable domain, remainder taken from reference TRBV19 and TRBJ1-5, is DGGITQSPKYLFRKEGQNVTLSCEQNLNHDAMYWYRQDPGQGLRLIYYSQIVNDFQKGDIAEGYSVSREKKESFPLTVTSAQKNPTAFYLCASSAPAGVVGQPQHFGDGTRLSIL.

The chain joins TRBV27 to TRBJ2-5; 7 bases match TRBD1. The junction had 17 bases not matched to a gene; V was cut back by 2 bases and J by 5 bases. The CDR3 runs 18 residues. The germline V gene has CDR1 MNHEY and CDR2 SMNVEV (reference sequence). For the CDR3, the DNA is TGTGCCAGCAGTTTACCCGTCCCCGGGACAGCGACAGAGGAGACCCAGTACTTC. Translated: CASSLPVPGTATEETQYF.

The chain carries TRBV7-6 and TRBJ1-6; unclear D gene. Trimming removed 1 base at V and 1 base at J, with 8 bases between. Germline V CDR1 and CDR2: SGHVS, FNYEAQ. The CDR3 covers 16 residues. For the CDR3, the DNA is TGTGCCAGCAGCTTAGTCTCAGGTTCCTATAATTCACCCCTCCACTTT. Amino acid sequence: CASSLVSGSYNSPLHF.

The chain couples TRBV7-9 to TRBJ1-4, with 10 bases aligning to TRBD1. CDR3 length: 16 amino acids. CDR1 and CDR2 (germline): SEHNR, FQNEAQ (reference sequence). Losses at the gene ends were 0 bases for V and 5 bases for J; bases not matched to a gene: 3. The CDR3 region has the DNA TGTGCCAGCAGCTTAGCCGGGACAGGGGCGAATGAAAAACTGTTTTTT. The encoded protein is CASSLAGTGANEKLFF.

This sequence joins TRBV7-2 and TRBJ2-1; TRBD2 aligns across 9 bases. In germline, CDR1 is SGHTA, CDR2 FQGNSA. The CDR3 consists of 14 residues. With 2 bases clipped from V and 10 bases from J, the junction kept 6 bases outside the gene matches. The CDR3 region is CASSLLPSGTEQFF. CDR3 DNA sequence: TGTGCCAGCAGCTTATTGCCTAGCGGGACCGAGCAGTTCTTC.

V usage is TRBV9 and J usage is TRBJ2-1; D call uncertain. V was cut by 0 bases and J by 4 bases, with 5 bases left in between. This CDR3 contains 13 residues. CDR1 is SGDLS and CDR2 is YYNGEE in the germline V gene. DNA of the CDR3: TGTGCCAGCAGCGTAGCTAGGTACAATGAGCAGTTCTTC. Protein sequence: CASSVARYNEQFF.

V gene TRBV28 combines with J gene TRBJ2-5; 7 bases align to TRBD1. The germline V gene encodes CDR1 MDHEN and CDR2 SYDVKM. CDR3 length: 15 amino acids. V was pared by 4 bases and J by 1 base, with 6 bases of the junction left unmatched. The CDR3 sequence: CASSSRTGGQETQYF. For the CDR3, the DNA is TGTGCCAGCAGTTCCCGGACAGGAGGCCAAGAGACCCAGTACTTC. The variable domain in full, completed from reference TRBV28 and TRBJ2-5, reads DVKVTQSSRYLVKRTGEKVFLECVQDMDHENMFWYRQDPGLGLRLIYFSYDVKMKEKGDIPEGYSVSREKKERFSLILESASTNQTSMYLCASSSRTGGQETQYFGPGTRLLVL.

The gene calls are TRBV9 and TRBJ1-1; possibly TRBD1 for D (6 bases). The CDR3 is made up of 14 amino acids. V was clipped by 4 bases and J by 1 base, with 11 bases between them. Germline-derived CDR1 and CDR2 are SGDLS and YYNGEE. Written as DNA, the CDR3 is TGTGCCAGCAGCCTTCAGACAGGGAACACTGAAGCTTTCTTT. It yields the protein CASSLQTGNTEAFF.

This chain connects TRBV6-1 to TRBJ2-5; TRBD1 is a possible D gene (5 bases). The DNA end is more similar to TRBJ2-7, so the J call may be wrong. CDR1 and CDR2 (germline): MNHNS, SASEGT. CDR3 length: 15 residues. The CDR3 DNA is TGTGCCAGCAGTGAAAGTGGGGCGCCATCCTACGAGCAGTACTTC. Residues: CASSESGAPSYEQYF.

V and J are TRBV7-6 and TRBJ2-1, with D possibly being TRBD1 (6 bases). The CDR3 totals 11 residues. CDR1 is SGHVS, CDR2 FNYEAQ, per germline. Trimming stripped 3 bases from V and 10 bases from J, with 7 bases between. The CDR3 here is CASSFTGEQFF. In DNA form, the CDR3 reads TGTGCCAGCAGCTTTACAGGGGAGCAGTTCTTC.

As concerns this clone: The germline gene is not matched at one end of the junction; a read error may be the cause. V usage is TRBV7-9 and J usage is TRBJ1-4; 9 bases fit TRBD1. The germline V gene encodes CDR1 SEHNR and CDR2 FQNEAQ (reference sequence). The CDR3 totals 15 residues. CDR3 in amino acids: CSSSQAGTGNEKLFF. For the CDR3, the DNA is TGTTCCAGCAGCCAAGCCGGGACAGGGAATGAAAAACTGTTTTTT.